This record looks at one TCR beta chain sequence and its context. Authors' processing steps: Reference gene primers were amplified, and this amplification served to estimate nucleated cell counts. The repertoire was sequenced with immunoSEQ multiplex PCR; TCRdb's copy has only in-frame clones and lacks some. The V and J calls and clone size are taken from that table; D and trimming were inferred from the DNA. Seen here are more than 35,000 clones, over 75% observed once, and the top ten hold roughly 12%. CDR3 length: 12 amino acids. The V gene's germline CDR1 is KGHSY and CDR2 FQNENV. V was trimmed by 2 bases and J by 4 bases, leaving 6 bases between them. The data stem from a study of blood T cell repertoires in COVID-19. Study in general: The United States, Italy and Spain were the sources of the acute and convalescent COVID-19 samples. Sources were T cells, B-cell-depleted T cells, or PBMCs; the material itself was cDNA or gDNA.

The gene calls are TRBV16 and TRBJ2-7, with a possible D match to TRBD2 (5 bases). This clonotype was obtained from a man aged 55-75 years with active COVID-19. Sequencing input: peripheral blood. The CDR3 region has the DNA TGTGCCAGCAGCCAAAGCGGTTACGAGCAGTACTTC. It specifies CASSQSGYEQYF.